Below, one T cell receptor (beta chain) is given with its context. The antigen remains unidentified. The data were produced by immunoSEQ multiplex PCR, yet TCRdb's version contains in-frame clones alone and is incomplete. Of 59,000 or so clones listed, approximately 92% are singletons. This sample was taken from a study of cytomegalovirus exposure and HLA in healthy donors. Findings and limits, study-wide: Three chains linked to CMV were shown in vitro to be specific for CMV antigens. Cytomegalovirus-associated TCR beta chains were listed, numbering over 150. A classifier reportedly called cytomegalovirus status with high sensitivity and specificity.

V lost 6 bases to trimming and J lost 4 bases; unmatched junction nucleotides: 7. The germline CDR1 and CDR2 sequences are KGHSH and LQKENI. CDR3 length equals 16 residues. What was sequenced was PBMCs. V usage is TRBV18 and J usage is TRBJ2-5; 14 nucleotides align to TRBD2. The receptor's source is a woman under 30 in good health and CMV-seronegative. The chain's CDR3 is CASSLGTSGSSETQYF. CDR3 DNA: TGTGCCAGCTCTCTCGGGACTAGCGGGAGTTCAGAGACCCAGTACTTC.